This TCR beta chain appears in the sequencing data of a study of human T cells and chemical hapten exposure. CDR1 and CDR2 from the germline V gene are MNHEY and SVGEGT. The trim removed 7 bases at V and 3 bases at J, leaving 6 bases unmatched. The CDR3 runs 14 residues. One entry per CDR3 protein, called by TCRdb with MiXCR from the RACE reads. Here the sample spans a few hundred thousand distinct CDR3 sequences, around 7.3% being singletons. As to time point: pre-sensitization, week 0. Treatment specified: therapeutic diphenylcyclopropenone sensitization with weekly scalp DPC. The V gene is TRBV6-2 or TRBV6-3, the J gene TRBJ1-5; 7 bases are a match to TRBD1. Material: whole blood, obtained in connection with sensitization to the hapten diphenylcyclopropenone (DPC). The receptor's source is a man younger than 35 with alopecia areata. Some clones in this sample may be carry-over from other donors' samples. Written as DNA, the CDR3 is TGTGCCAGCACCGCCGGGACAGTCAATCAGCCCCAGCATTTT. Its protein product is CASTAGTVNQPQHF.